The table lists the clone carrying this TCR beta chain with a few counts. Its antigen is not known. This sample was taken from a study of cytomegalovirus exposure and HLA in healthy donors. Across the whole study: Some 85 million unique TCRs from HLA-typed donors were held in an early data release.

General study results and limits: Most TCRs appeared rarely, but some public TCRs recurred in many donors. Listed as cytomegalovirus-associated were more than 150 TCR beta chains.

The PCR employed 60 Vbeta primers together with 13 Jbeta primers. Method: immunoSEQ multiplex PCR; TCRdb's copy keeps in-frame clones and lacks some. Among about 250,000 clones, around four fifths were seen once, and the ten largest hold roughly 0.45%. This clonotype originated in a boy between 5 and 17 years old in good health and CMV-seronegative. Sequencing used PBMCs.

The CDR3 is CASSLRLAGAADEQYF. The CDR3, as DNA: TGTGCCAGCAGCTTGCGGCTAGCGGGAGCAGCCGACGAGCAGTACTTC. This rearrangement joins TRBV5-6 to TRBJ2-7; 10 nucleotides line up with TRBD2. Germline V gene sequence: CDR1 SGHDT, CDR2 YYEEEE. V trimming: 1 base; J trimming: 5 bases; junction bases outside the gene matches: 9. CDR3 length equals 16 residues.